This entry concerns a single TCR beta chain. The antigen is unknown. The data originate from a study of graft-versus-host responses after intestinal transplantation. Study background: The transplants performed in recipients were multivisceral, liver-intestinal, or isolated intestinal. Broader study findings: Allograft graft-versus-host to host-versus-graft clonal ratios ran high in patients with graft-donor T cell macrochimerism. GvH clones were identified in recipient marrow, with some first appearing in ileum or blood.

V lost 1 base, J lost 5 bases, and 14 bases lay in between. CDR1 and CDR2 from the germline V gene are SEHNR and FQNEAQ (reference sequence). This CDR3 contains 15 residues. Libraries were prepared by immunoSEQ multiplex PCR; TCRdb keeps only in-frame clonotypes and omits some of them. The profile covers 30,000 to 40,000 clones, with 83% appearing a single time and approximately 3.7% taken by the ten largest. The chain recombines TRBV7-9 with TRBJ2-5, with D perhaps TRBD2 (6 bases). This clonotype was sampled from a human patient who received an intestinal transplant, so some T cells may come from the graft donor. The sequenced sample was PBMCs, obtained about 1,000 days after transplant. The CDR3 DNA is TGTGCCAGCAGCTTAGAGGGACTGGTTAGGGAGACCCAGTACTTC. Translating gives CASSLEGLVRETQYF.